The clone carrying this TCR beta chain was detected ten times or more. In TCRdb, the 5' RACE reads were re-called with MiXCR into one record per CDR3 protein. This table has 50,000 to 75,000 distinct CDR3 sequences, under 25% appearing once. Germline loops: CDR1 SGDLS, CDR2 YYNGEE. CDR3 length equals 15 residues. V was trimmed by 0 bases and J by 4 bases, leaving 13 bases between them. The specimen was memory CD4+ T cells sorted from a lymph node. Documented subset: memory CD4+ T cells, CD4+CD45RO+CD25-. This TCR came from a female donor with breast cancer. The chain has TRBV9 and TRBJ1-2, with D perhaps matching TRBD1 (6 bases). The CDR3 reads CASSVDPRGTYGYTF. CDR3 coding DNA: TGTGCCAGCAGCGTAGACCCGAGGGGGACCTATGGCTACACCTTC.